The T cell receptor beta chain under discussion was sequenced for a study of Graves' ophthalmopathy and Graves' hyperthyroidism. This CDR3 has 15 amino acids. Germline CDR1 and CDR2: MNHEY and SVGAGI. V was pared by 3 bases and J by 2 bases, with 14 bases between. The study amplified TCR beta CDR3 regions using RNA transcripts. Second-round multiplex PCR followed a first-round RT-PCR using HTBI primers. Each CDR3 protein is one row after TCRdb ran MiXCR on the multiplex PCR reads. The top ten hold approximately 8.2% of the sample, which has about 210,000 distinct CDR3 sequences, about 32% seen once. This clonotype showed up many times.

The sample taken for sequencing was peripheral blood. V gene TRBV6-5 combines with J gene TRBJ2-7; TRBD1 is a possible D gene (5 bases). This TCR was sampled from a man aged 45-60 years with Graves' ophthalmopathy. The CDR3 sequence is CASSYDQGHTYEQYF. The DNA for the CDR3 is TGTGCCAGCAGTTATGATCAAGGACATACCTACGAGCAGTACTTC.